This T cell receptor (beta chain) was sequenced for a study of cytomegalovirus exposure and HLA in healthy donors. Whole-study context: A later analysis reported the 95 to 150 validation repertoires used the same platform as the 666 first-cohort repertoires. General observations from the study: Using the classifier, cytomegalovirus status was reportedly diagnosed with high specificity and sensitivity.

Only in-frame clones appear in the TCRdb table, and some are missing; sequencing was by immunoSEQ multiplex PCR. The sample contains over 100,000 clones, 89% of which appear only once. In regard to this clone: Antigen: not known.

The V and J ends lost 4 bases and 2 bases, in that order; junction bases with no gene match: 5. The CDR3 runs to 14 residues. Germline values: CDR1 MGHRA, CDR2 YSYEKL. Source material: PBMCs. The receptor was isolated from a woman under 30 in good health and CMV-seronegative. The gene calls are TRBV4-1 and TRBJ2-7; 7 bases are shared with TRBD1. The CDR3 region has the DNA TGCGCCAGCAGCCCCAGACAGGGCACCTACGAGCAGTACTTC. This gives the protein CASSPRQGTYEQYF.